The 5 T cell receptor beta chains given below trace back to one sample, sequenced in a study of post-analysis software for immune sequencing data. Study-wide results and limits: There were a few TRBV segments more frequent in patients than controls, and TRBV5-6, TRBV5-1 and TRBV20-1 were among them.

The library was made from cDNA and included unique molecular identifiers. Each CDR3 protein gets one entry after TCRdb re-called the PCR reads with MiXCR. The profile shows hundreds of thousands of distinct CDR3 sequences, 30% of them singletons. Their antigen targets remain unknown. Specimen: blood. Receptor source: a girl aged 5-17 years with multiple sclerosis.

The V gene is TRBV7-8, the J gene TRBJ1-1, with 11 bases aligning to TRBD1. This CDR3 has 15 amino acids. The ends lost 5 bases at V and 6 bases at J; junction bases unmatched: 8. CDR1 and CDR2 (germline): SGHVS, FQNEAQ. The CDR3: CASSLTGQGAAEAFF. The DNA of the CDR3 is TGTGCCAGCAGCCTAACCGGACAGGGGGCCGCTGAAGCTTTCTTT. The full variable domain, completed using reference TRBV7-8 and TRBJ1-1, is GAGVSQSPRYKVAKRGQDVALRCDPISGHVSLFWYQQALGQGPEFLTYFQNEAQLDKSGLPSDRFFAERPEGSVSTLKIQRTQQEDSAVYLCASSLTGQGAAEAFFGQGTRLTVV.

A few counts support this clonotype. This chain joins TRBV4-1 and TRBJ1-2; D gene ambiguous. Germline V gene lookup returns CDR1 MGHRA and CDR2 YSYEKL. CDR3 size: 16 residues. V was pared by 5 bases and J by 8 bases, with 24 bases between. CDR3 region: CASSTLGGDIRRGYTF. Written as DNA, the CDR3 is TGCGCCAGCAGCACCTTGGGCGGGGATATCCGTCGCGGCTACACCTTC.

As for this clonotype: A read error may account for a junction end that differs from germline. CDR3 sequence: CASSESLSGADTRYF. The CDR3 region has the DNA TGTGCCAGCAGTGAATCACTTAGCGGGGCAGATACGCGGTATTTT. The V gene is TRBV6-1, the J gene TRBJ2-3; 8 bases agree with TRBD2. From germline, CDR1 is MNHNS and CDR2 SASEGT. The CDR3 runs 15 residues.

As DNA, the CDR3 is TGTGCCGGCAATAGGGACAGGGGAACGTCTGGGGCCAACGTCCTGACTTTC. It yields the protein CAGNRDRGTSGANVLTF. This chain joins TRBV28 and TRBJ2-6, with TRBD1 matching over 10 bases. The germline CDR1 and CDR2 sequences are MDHEN and SYDVKM. CDR3 size: 17 residues. Trimming took 11 bases from V and 1 from J; bases not matched to a gene: 11.

In the case of this clonotype: An end of the junction does not agree with germline; a read error may underlie this. V and J are TRBV12-3 or TRBV12-4 and TRBJ2-7; 7 nucleotides match TRBD1. The CDR3 spans 15 residues. DNA of the CDR3: TGTGCCGGCAGTTTCGTACAGGGGACCTCCTACGAGCAGTACTTC. Encoded protein: CAGSFVQGTSYEQYF.